This T cell receptor (beta chain) was obtained from a study of T cell repertoires in cytomegalovirus infection. Study context: CMV infection and matching HLA type were both indicated by public TCR beta signatures.

TCRdb fed the reads into MiXCR, producing one record per CDR3 protein. The sample lists around 270,000 distinct CDR3 sequences, 9.1% seen once, with about 16% in the top ten. The CDR3 loop spans 17 amino acids. Trimming took 6 bases from V and 3 from J; bases not matched to a gene: 17. CDR1 and CDR2 from the germline V gene are LNHDA and SQIVND (reference sequence). Notes on the study in general: HLA-C-restricted TCR beta clonotypes specific for CMV led the ex vivo response. CMV carriers having the relevant HLA were flagged by cumulative public TCR beta family frequency.

This clonotype was detected many times. Antigen unknown. The TCR originated in a human donor in good health (CMV status not recorded). Some clones in this sample may be carry-over from other donors' samples. Sequencing input: PBMCs. The rearrangement joins TRBV19 to TRBJ2-7; TRBD1 matches 7 bases. The CDR3 spells CASSRFNRQGNYYEQYF. The CDR3 bases are TGTGCCAGTAGCCGCTTCAACCGACAGGGTAATTACTACGAGCAGTACTTC.